This T cell receptor beta chain was sequenced for a study of blood T cell repertoires in COVID-19. For the study at large: The origin of the acute and convalescent COVID-19 samples was the United States, Italy and Spain. PBMCs, B-cell-depleted T cells, or T cells were the source of the cDNA or gDNA that made up the material.

V lost 7 bases, J lost 7 bases, and 11 bases stayed unmatched. Germline CDR1 MDHEN, CDR2 SYDVKM. The CDR3 is made up of 15 amino acids. The authors' processing: Estimates of nucleated cell counts were drawn from the amplification of reference gene primers. Generated by immunoSEQ multiplex PCR, the TCRdb table keeps only in-frame clones and is missing some. For V, J and clone size, that table is used; D and trimming come from the DNA. The sample includes around 140,000 clones, 60% to 85% of them seen just once. This chain joins TRBV28 and TRBJ1-5; TRBD1 matches at 9 bases. This TCR derives from a man aged 50 or older with acute or convalescent COVID-19. The sample comprised peripheral blood. This CDR3 is CASINQQGARQPQHF. The DNA of the CDR3 is TGTGCCAGCATCAATCAACAGGGGGCGCGACAGCCCCAGCATTTT.